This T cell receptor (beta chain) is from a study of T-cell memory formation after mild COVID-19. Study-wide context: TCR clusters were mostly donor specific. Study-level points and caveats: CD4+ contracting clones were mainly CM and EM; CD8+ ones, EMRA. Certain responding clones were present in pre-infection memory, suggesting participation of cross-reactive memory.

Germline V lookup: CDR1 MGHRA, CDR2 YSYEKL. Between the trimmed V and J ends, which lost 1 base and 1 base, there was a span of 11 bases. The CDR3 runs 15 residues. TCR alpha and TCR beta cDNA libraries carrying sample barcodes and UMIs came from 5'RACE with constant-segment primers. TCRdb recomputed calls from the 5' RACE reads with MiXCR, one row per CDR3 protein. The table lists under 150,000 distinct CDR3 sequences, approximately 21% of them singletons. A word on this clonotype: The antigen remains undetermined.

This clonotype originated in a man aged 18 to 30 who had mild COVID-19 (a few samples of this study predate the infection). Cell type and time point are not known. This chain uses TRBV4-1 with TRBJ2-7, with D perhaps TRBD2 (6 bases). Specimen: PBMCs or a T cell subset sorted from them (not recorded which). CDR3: CASSQVLGTSYEQYV. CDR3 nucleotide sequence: TGCGCCAGCAGCCAAGTGTTGGGGACTTCCTACGAGCAGTACGTC.